This passage covers 21 T cell receptor beta chains from one sample sequenced in a study of T cell responses to AZD1222 COVID-19 vaccine. Only in-frame clones appear in the TCRdb table, and some are missing; sequencing was by immunoSEQ multiplex PCR. This sample has over 85,000 clones, with nearly 90% found just once. The sample consisted of peripheral blood, taken on day 0 of AZD1222 vaccination. The receptors derive from an adult in good health.

The chain joins TRBV18 to TRBJ2-5, with 9 positions matching TRBD1. The J segment lost 1 base and the V segment lost 3 bases, leaving 6 bases of the junction unmatched. Germline assignment: CDR1 KGHSH and CDR2 LQKENI. The CDR3 has 16 amino acids. The CDR3, as DNA: TGTGCCAGCTCACCGAGGACAGGGGTCGCCCAAGAGACCCAGTACTTC. Translating gives CASSPRTGVAQETQYF.

The chain carries TRBV5-1 and TRBJ2-3; D not resolved. The germline CDR1 and CDR2 sequences are SGHRS and YFSETQ. V shed 0 bases and J shed 2 bases, with 7 bases lying between them. The CDR3 extends over 14 amino acids. The CDR3 here is CASSLERPTDTQYF. CDR3 bases: TGCGCCAGCAGCTTGGAACGACCCACAGATACGCAGTATTTT.

The chain is built from TRBV12-3 or TRBV12-4 and TRBJ2-7; no definite D call. Deletions cut 3 bases from V and 0 bases from J, with 6 bases between. The CDR3 has 13 residues. CDR3 residues: CASSLGSSYEQYF. CDR3 bases: TGTGCCAGCAGTTTGGGCAGCTCCTACGAGCAGTACTTC.

The rearrangement links TRBV27 to TRBJ2-1; 13 bases are a match to TRBD2. The CDR3 contains 19 residues. The germline CDR1 and CDR2 sequences are MNHEY and SMNVEV (reference sequence). The J segment lost 0 bases and the V segment lost 1 base, leaving 6 bases of the junction unmatched. DNA for the CDR3: TGTGCCAGCAGTTTATATCGGACTAGCGGGGGTGGCTCCTACAATGAGCAGTTCTTC. Encoded protein: CASSLYRTSGGGSYNEQFF.

This chain links TRBV5-1 with TRBJ1-1, with 9 bases identical to TRBD1. Trimming cost V 0 bases and J 2 bases; bases outside gene matches: 5. The CDR3 sequence is 16 residues long. CDR1 and CDR2 (germline): SGHRS, YFSETQ. CDR3 coding DNA: TGCGCCAGCAGCTTGGACGGGACAGGGCGCAACACTGAAGCTTTCTTT. This gives the protein CASSLDGTGRNTEAFF.

The CDR3 region is CASSLGTSRNEQFF. CDR3 in DNA: TGTGCCAGCAGCCTGGGGACTAGCAGGAATGAGCAGTTCTTC. The gene calls are TRBV7-2 and TRBJ2-1; 9 bases agree with TRBD2. This CDR3 contains 14 residues. In germline, CDR1 is SGHTA, CDR2 FQGNSA. V lost 5 bases and J lost 7; bases outside the gene matches: 6.

The CDR3 sequence: CASSQVRDRARVTEAFF. In DNA, the CDR3 is TGCGCCAGCAGCCAAGTTCGGGACAGGGCTAGGGTAACTGAAGCTTTCTTT. The V gene is TRBV4-1, the J gene TRBJ1-1; 9 nucleotides agree with TRBD1. Germline values: CDR1 MGHRA, CDR2 YSYEKL. V was pared by 1 base and J by 5 bases, with 11 bases of the junction left unmatched. This CDR3 is 17 amino acids long.

The chain carries TRBV10-3 and TRBJ2-7; weak D call: TRBD2 (7 bases). Germline CDR1 and CDR2: ENHRY and SYGVKD. The CDR3 is 14 amino acids. V was shortened by 6 bases and J by 2 bases, with 14 bases between the two germline ends. The CDR3 reads CAISPGRDTYEQYF. CDR3 sequence (DNA): TGTGCCATCAGCCCGGGGAGGGACACCTACGAGCAGTACTTC.

The rearrangement uses TRBV15 and TRBJ1-2; TRBD1 matches 7 bases. The CDR3 sequence is 13 residues long. V lost 4 bases to trimming and J lost 8 bases; unmatched junction nucleotides: 7. In germline, CDR1 is LNHNV, CDR2 YYDKDF (reference sequence). CDR3 nucleotide sequence: TGTGCCACCAGCAAGACAGGGACCGGGGGCTACACCTTC. It yields the protein CATSKTGTGGYTF.

This clone is categorized as medium-sized. The chain joins TRBV6-5 to TRBJ1-1; D uncertain. The length of the CDR3 is 14 residues. V was trimmed by 5 bases and J by 2 bases, leaving 12 bases between them. The germline V gene has CDR1 MNHEY and CDR2 SVGAGI. CDR3 sequence: CASSPWALNTEAFF. The CDR3 DNA sequence: TGTGCCAGCAGTCCCTGGGCCCTAAACACTGAAGCTTTCTTT.

The V call is TRBV9, the J call TRBJ2-2; D is perhaps TRBD2 (6 bases). CDR1 and CDR2 from the germline V gene are SGDLS and YYNGEE. This CDR3 has 16 residues. Trimming left V 0 bases short and J 5 bases short, with 14 bases between. CDR3 amino acids: CASSVGGGSGTGELFF. CDR3 in DNA: TGTGCCAGCAGCGTAGGAGGTGGGAGCGGGACCGGGGAGCTGTTTTTT.

The chain carries TRBV4-3 and TRBJ1-4; no definite D call. CDR3 size: 16 residues. The germline V and J ends were trimmed by 6 bases and 3 bases, with 17 bases remaining between them. Germline assignment: CDR1 LGHNA and CDR2 YSLEER. The CDR3 spells CASRGSILNANEKLFF. The DNA of the CDR3 is TGCGCCAGCAGGGGGTCGATACTCAACGCTAATGAAAAACTGTTTTTT.

Only one count was recorded for this clone. It is unclear where the CDR3 begins or ends on the DNA, so no DNA is shown, and the CDR3 is as TCRdb lists it. CDR3 amino acids: CASSVAPGALRLFF. V and J are TRBV9 and TRBJ1-1; the table gives TRBD1 as D, unverified against the DNA. Termini included, the CDR3 measures 14 amino acids. Looked up from germline, CDR1 is SGDLS and CDR2 is YYNGEE.

Here the CDR3 reads CASSPYGRGGDTQYF. The CDR3 nucleotides are TGTGCCAGCAGCCCGTACGGCCGGGGAGGAGATACGCAGTATTTT. V and J are TRBV7-9 and TRBJ2-3, with a tentative D call TRBD2 (6 bases). Germline values: CDR1 SEHNR, CDR2 FQNEAQ (reference sequence). This CDR3 contains 15 residues. V was trimmed by 5 bases and J by 5 bases, leaving 17 bases between them.

The CDR3 DNA reads as TGTGCCAGCAGCCGTGAGTGGGGCGGGACAGATACGCAGTATTTT. Translated, it gives CASSREWGGTDTQYF. V is TRBV6-5 and J is TRBJ2-3; either TRBD1 or TRBD2 may supply D (5 bases each). Germline V gives CDR1 MNHEY, CDR2 SVGAGI. The CDR3 spans 15 residues. The ends were cut back, 6 bases at V and 3 bases at J, with 16 bases in the middle.

The gene calls are TRBV7-9 and TRBJ2-3; D may match TRBD1 or TRBD2 (5 bases each). The germline V gene has CDR1 SEHNR and CDR2 FQNEAQ (reference sequence). This CDR3 spans 12 amino acids. The germline V and J ends were trimmed by 3 bases and 9 bases, with 10 bases remaining between them. CDR3 in DNA: TGTGCCAGCAGCTTTGATTGGGACACGCAGTATTTT. Its protein product is CASSFDWDTQYF. The full variable domain, in which reference TRBV7-9 and TRBJ2-3 provide the parts outside the CDR3, is DTGVSQNPRHKITKRGQNVTFRCDPISEHNRLYWYRQTLGQGPEFLTYFQNEAQLEKSRLLSDRFSAERPKGSFSTLEIQRTEQGDSAMYLCASSFDWDTQYFGPGTRLTVL.

V is TRBV21-1 and J is TRBJ1-4. TRBV21-1 is labeled a pseudogene. CDR3 length: 15 amino acids. This CDR3 reads CASSKGGGRNEKLFF. CDR3 nucleotide sequence: TGTGCCAGCAGCAAAGGTGGGGGACGTAATGAAAAACTGTTTTTT.

The chain recombines TRBV18 with TRBJ1-2; D is unresolved. With 6 bases removed from V and 8 bases from J, the gap between germline ends came to 16 bases. CDR1 is KGHSH and CDR2 is LQKENI in the germline V gene. The CDR3 sequence is 13 residues long. CDR3 DNA: TGTGCCAGCTCCCCCAGGCCCCGAGAGGGCTACACCTTC. Translating it yields CASSPRPREGYTF.

The DNA for the CDR3 is TGTGCCAGCAGCTTGGACAGGGCTTGGGGAAAACTGTTTTTT. Its translation is CASSLDRAWGKLFF. V gene TRBV7-8 combines with J gene TRBJ1-4; TRBD1 matches 8 bases. The CDR3 is 14 residues long. Germline assignment: CDR1 SGHVS and CDR2 FQNEAQ. After removal of 3 bases from V and 10 bases from J, the junction contained 7 bases not matched to a gene. The entire variable domain, with the rest obtained from reference TRBV7-8 and TRBJ1-4, is as follows: GAGVSQSPRYKVAKRGQDVALRCDPISGHVSLFWYQQALGQGPEFLTYFQNEAQLDKSGLPSDRFFAERPEGSVSTLKIQRTQQEDSAVYLCASSLDRAWGKLFFGSGTQLSVL.

The chain's CDR3 is CASSSGISWDSSYEQYF. DNA of the CDR3: TGTGCCAGCAGCTCGGGAATAAGTTGGGATAGCTCCTACGAGCAGTACTTC. This chain connects TRBV7-8 to TRBJ2-7, with a possible D match to TRBD2 (5 bases). Germline V gene lookup returns CDR1 SGHVS and CDR2 FQNEAQ. The CDR3 sequence is 17 residues long. Trimming shortened V by 4 bases and J by 0 bases, and 19 bases separated the two germline ends.

This clone was seen more than once but under ten times. This sequence joins TRBV25-1 and TRBJ2-7; D might be TRBD1 (6 bases). Trimming took 3 bases from V and 4 from J, leaving 10 bases between them. Germline V gene sequence: CDR1 MGHDK, CDR2 SYGVNS. CDR3 length equals 13 residues. CDR3 sequence: CASSDPGQYEQYF. CDR3 DNA: TGTGCCAGCAGTGACCCCGGACAGTACGAGCAGTACTTC.